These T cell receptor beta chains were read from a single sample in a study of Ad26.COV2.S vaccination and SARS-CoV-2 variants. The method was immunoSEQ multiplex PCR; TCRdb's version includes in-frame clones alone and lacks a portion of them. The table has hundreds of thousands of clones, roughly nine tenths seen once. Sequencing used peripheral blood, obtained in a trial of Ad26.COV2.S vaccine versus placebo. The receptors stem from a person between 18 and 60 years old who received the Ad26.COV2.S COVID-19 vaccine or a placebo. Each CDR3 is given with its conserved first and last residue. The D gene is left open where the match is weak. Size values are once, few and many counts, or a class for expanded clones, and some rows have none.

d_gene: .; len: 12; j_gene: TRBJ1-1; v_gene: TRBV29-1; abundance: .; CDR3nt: TGCAGCGCAGGACGGTTGAACACTGAAGCTTTCTTT; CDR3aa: CSAGRLNTEAFF
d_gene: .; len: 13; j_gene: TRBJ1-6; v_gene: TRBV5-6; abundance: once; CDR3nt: TGTGCCAGCAGCTGGGGGCGGAATTCACCCCTCCACTTT; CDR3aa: CASSWGRNSPLHF
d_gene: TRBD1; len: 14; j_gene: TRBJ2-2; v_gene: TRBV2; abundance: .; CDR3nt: TGTGCCAGCAGCCGGGACAGATACACCGGGGAGCTGTTTTTT; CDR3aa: CASSRDRYTGELFF
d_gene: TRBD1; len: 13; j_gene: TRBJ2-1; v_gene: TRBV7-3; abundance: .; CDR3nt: TGTGCCAGCAGCAAAGACAGGGGAGATGAGCAGTTCTTC; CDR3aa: CASSKDRGDEQFF
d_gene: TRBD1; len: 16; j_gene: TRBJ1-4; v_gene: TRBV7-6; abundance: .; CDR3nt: TGTGCCAGCAGCGGAAAGGAAGTGACAGGGGGGGAAAAACTGTTTTTT; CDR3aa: CASSGKEVTGGEKLFF
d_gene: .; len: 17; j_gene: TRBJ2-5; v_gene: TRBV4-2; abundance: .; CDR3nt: TGTGCCAGCAGCCAAGTGGCGGGAACAGCGTACCAAGAGACCCAGTACTTC; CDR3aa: CASSQVAGTAYQETQYF
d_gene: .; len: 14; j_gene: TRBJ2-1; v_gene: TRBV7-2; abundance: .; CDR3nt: TGTGCCAGCAGCTTATCGGAAGCCTACAATGAGCAGTTCTTC; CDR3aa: CASSLSEAYNEQFF
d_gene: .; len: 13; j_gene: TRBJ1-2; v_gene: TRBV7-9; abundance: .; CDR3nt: TGTGCCAGCAGTCCTGGACAGTTGTATGGCTACACCTTC; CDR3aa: CASSPGQLYGYTF
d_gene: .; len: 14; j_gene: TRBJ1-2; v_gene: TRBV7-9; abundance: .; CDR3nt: TGTGCCAGCAGCTTGACATCTTCCGGGGTTGGCTACACCTTC; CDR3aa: CASSLTSSGVGYTF
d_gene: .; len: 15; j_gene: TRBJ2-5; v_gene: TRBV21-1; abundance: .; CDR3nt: TGTGCCAGCGCCTCGGCGGCAGGACCGGTGTGGACCCAGTACTTC; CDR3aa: CASASAAGPVWTQYF
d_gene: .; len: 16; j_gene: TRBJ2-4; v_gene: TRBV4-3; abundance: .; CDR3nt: TGCGCCAGCAGCCAAGACTTCCGGTACGCCAAAAACATTCAGTACTTC; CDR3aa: CASSQDFRYAKNIQYF
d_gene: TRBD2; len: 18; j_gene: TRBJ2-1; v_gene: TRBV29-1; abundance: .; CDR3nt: TGCAGCGTTGAAGCAGTATGGATAGGCGGGAGCTCCTACAATGAGCAGTTCTTC; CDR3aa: CSVEAVWIGGSSYNEQFF
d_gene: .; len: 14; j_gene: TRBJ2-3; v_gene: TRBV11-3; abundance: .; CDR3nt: TGTGCCACACAAGCTCACCGAAGCACAGATACGCAGTATTTT; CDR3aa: CATQAHRSTDTQYF
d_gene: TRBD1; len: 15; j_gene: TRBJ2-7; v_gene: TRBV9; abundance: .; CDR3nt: TGTGCCAGCAGCTTGAGGGACAGGGGTGGTTACGAGCAGTACTTC; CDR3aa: CASSLRDRGGYEQYF
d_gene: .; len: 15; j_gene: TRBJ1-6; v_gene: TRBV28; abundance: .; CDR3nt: TGTGCCTCCCTCGGGGGCCCTCGTGATAATTCACCCCTCCACTTT; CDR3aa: CASLGGPRDNSPLHF
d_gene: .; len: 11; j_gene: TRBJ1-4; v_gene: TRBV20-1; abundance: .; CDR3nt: TGCAGTGTATTTAGGGCCGAAAAACTGTTTTTT; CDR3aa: CSVFRAEKLFF
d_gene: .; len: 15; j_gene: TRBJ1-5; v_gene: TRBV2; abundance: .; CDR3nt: TGTGCCAGCAGTGAAGGCCCAACCTCCAATCAGCCCCAGCATTTT; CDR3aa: CASSEGPTSNQPQHF
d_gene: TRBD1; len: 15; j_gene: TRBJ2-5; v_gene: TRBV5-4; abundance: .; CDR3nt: TGTGCCAGCAGCGGGAAAGGGACAGGCGGGGAGACCCAGTACTTC; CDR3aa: CASSGKGTGGETQYF
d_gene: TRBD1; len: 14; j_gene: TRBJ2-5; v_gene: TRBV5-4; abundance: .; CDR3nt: TGTGCCAGCAGCGTAGACAGGGCGGGAGAGACCCAGTACTTC; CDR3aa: CASSVDRAGETQYF
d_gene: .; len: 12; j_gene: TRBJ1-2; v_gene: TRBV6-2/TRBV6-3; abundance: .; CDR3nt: TGTGCCAGCAGACCTGATCTTCGGGGCTACACCTTC; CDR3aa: CASRPDLRGYTF
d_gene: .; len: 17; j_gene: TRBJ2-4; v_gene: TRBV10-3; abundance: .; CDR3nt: TGTGCCATCATACGGCTAGCGCTCCCTATAGCCAAAAACATTCAGTACTTC; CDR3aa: CAIIRLALPIAKNIQYF
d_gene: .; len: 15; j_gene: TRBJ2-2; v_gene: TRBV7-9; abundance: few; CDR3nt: TGTGCCAGCAGCTTGATACAGATGAACACCGGGGAGCTGTTTTTT; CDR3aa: CASSLIQMNTGELFF